This T cell receptor (beta chain) emerged from a study of T cells in Graves' hyperthyroidism and ophthalmopathy. Study-level points and caveats: For ophthalmopathy, model prediction preceded onset by a median roughly 6.2 months.

The germline V gene encodes CDR1 SEHNR and CDR2 FQNEAQ (reference sequence). The length of the CDR3 is 14 residues. V lost 1 base, J lost 4 bases, and 8 bases lay in between. RNA transcripts served as the template for amplifying TCR beta CDR3 regions. With the HTBI primer set, the TCR CDR3 went through a first round of RT-PCR. TCRdb reanalysed the multiplex PCR reads using MiXCR and keeps one entry per CDR3 protein. The data contain about 640,000 distinct CDR3 sequences, around 21% of them seen just once; the ten biggest clones take up around a third. On this clonotype: Its antigen is not identified.

Inclusion characteristics of ophthalmopathy patients comprised a Clinical Activity Score of at least 3, a NOSPECS grade of at least 4, and duration under 3 months. PBMCs came from more than 9 ml fresh peripheral blood. This clonotype was sampled from a man aged 25-45 years with Graves' ophthalmopathy. The sequencing input was blood. The chain employs TRBV7-9 and TRBJ2-1; no firm D call. The CDR3 DNA follows: TGTGCCAGCAGCTTAGATATGGGGTACAATGAGCAGTTCTTC. This translates into CASSLDMGYNEQFF.